Sequencing of this T cell receptor (beta chain) was carried out in a study of T cells in localized non-small cell lung cancer. The data were produced by immunoSEQ multiplex PCR, yet TCRdb's version contains in-frame clones alone and is incomplete. The sample includes 40,000 to 60,000 clones, more than 85% of them seen just once. In germline, CDR1 is KGHSH, CDR2 LQKENI. This CDR3 contains 16 residues. After removal of 3 bases from V and 6 bases from J, the junction contained 11 bases not matched to a gene. This clone has only one observation. This clonotype originated in a female donor with stage II lung adenocarcinoma. The chain recombines TRBV18 with TRBJ1-1, with TRBD1 matching over 9 bases. Source: PBMCs, taken before any cancer treatment. The CDR3 region has the DNA TGTGCCAGCTCACCTAGAATTGATAGGACAGGGGCTGAAGCTTTCTTT. The encoded protein is CASSPRIDRTGAEAFF.